This entry lists 14 T cell receptor beta chains sequenced from one sample in a study of early T cells in non-severe SARS-CoV-2 infection. One entry per CDR3 protein results from TCRdb running MiXCR on the 5' RACE reads. The sample carries about 80,000 distinct CDR3 sequences, 9% to 14% recorded once. Sample: whole blood. The receptors originated from an adult who was a healthcare worker with PCR-confirmed SARS-CoV-2 infection or an uninfected control (not recorded which).

This clonotype came up many times. The chain has TRBV29-1 and TRBJ2-7; D unresolved. Germline CDR1 is SQVTM and CDR2 is ANQGSEA. Trimming took 0 bases from V and 5 from J, leaving 11 bases between them. The CDR3 loop spans 13 amino acids. The CDR3 DNA follows: TGCAGCGTTGAAGACACCTTAAAGGACGAGCAGTACTTC. Its protein product is CSVEDTLKDEQYF.

This clonotype occurred many times. The chain combines TRBV30 with TRBJ2-1; D remains ambiguous. Germline assignment: CDR1 GTSNPN and CDR2 SVGIG (reference sequence). The CDR3 is 12 amino acids. Trimming removed 3 bases from V and 1 base from J, with 4 bases in between. The CDR3: CAWSSSYNEQFF. Here the CDR3 DNA reads TGTGCCTGGAGCTCATCCTACAATGAGCAGTTCTTC. The full variable domain, in which reference TRBV30 and TRBJ2-1 provide the parts outside the CDR3, is SQTIHQWPATLVQPVGSPLSLECTVEGTSNPNLYWYRQAAGRGLQLLFYSVGIGQISSEVPQNLSASRPQDRQFILSSKKLLLSDSGFYLCAWSSSYNEQFFGPGTRLTVL.

Regarding this clonotype: A much more abundant neighbour one base away suggests this may be a read error. This chain uses TRBV11-3 with TRBJ1-1, with D hard to call. This CDR3 has 13 residues. Germline CDR1 SGHNT, CDR2 YENEEA. V lost 0 bases to trimming and J lost 5 bases, with 7 bases between them. The CDR3 loop is CASSLDAATEAFF. The CDR3 coding sequence is TGTGCCAGCAGCTTAGATGCAGCGACTGAAGCTTTCTTT.

This clonotype came up a few times. This chain joins TRBV12-3 or TRBV12-4 and TRBJ2-7; 7 bases are a match to TRBD2. The CDR3 is made up of 14 amino acids. After removal of 6 bases from V and 5 bases from J, the junction contained 10 bases not matched to a gene. The CDR3 sequence is CASSSGGGYDEQYF. The DNA of the CDR3 is TGTGCCAGCAGCTCGGGGGGAGGATATGACGAGCAGTACTTC.

This chain joins TRBV7-2 and TRBJ1-1; D is uncertain. This CDR3 spans 15 amino acids. The ends were cut back, 1 base at V and 1 base at J, with 10 bases in the middle. CDR1 is SGHTA, CDR2 FQGNSA, per germline. This chain's CDR3 is CASSLGIAGNTEAFF. The CDR3 coding sequence is TGTGCCAGCAGCTTAGGCATCGCGGGGAACACTGAAGCTTTCTTT.

This clonotype was recorded many times. V gene TRBV6-6 combines with J gene TRBJ2-1; D is unresolved. CDR1 is MNHNY and CDR2 is SVGAGI in the germline V gene (reference sequence). Trimming stripped 6 bases from V and 4 bases from J, with 10 bases between. The CDR3 totals 13 residues. CDR3 in amino acids: CASRTDGYNEQFF. As DNA, the CDR3 is TGTGCCAGCAGAACGGACGGTTACAATGAGCAGTTCTTC.

This clonotype has at least ten counts. The chain couples TRBV19 to TRBJ2-1; D perhaps matches TRBD2 (6 bases). The CDR3 length is 16 residues. Trimming left V 3 bases short and J 7 bases short, with 19 bases between. Germline assignment: CDR1 LNHDA and CDR2 SQIVND (reference sequence). The CDR3 loop reads CASSIERGNAGNEQFF. The DNA for the CDR3 is TGTGCCAGTAGTATTGAGAGGGGAAACGCGGGGAATGAGCAGTTCTTC.

The chain has TRBV7-9 and TRBJ2-1; TRBD1 or TRBD2 may be the D gene (6 bases each). Germline lookup yields CDR1 SEHNR and CDR2 FQNEAQ (reference sequence). The CDR3 length is 13 residues. CDR3 amino acids: CVGGGWSYNEQFF. The CDR3, as DNA: TGTGTCGGAGGGGGATGGTCCTACAATGAGCAGTTCTTC.

This clonotype was seen ten or more times. The chain has TRBV14 and TRBJ1-1, with D possibly TRBD1 on 6 matching bases. V lost 2 bases and J lost 3, with 16 bases in between. The germline V gene has CDR1 SGHDN and CDR2 FVKESK. This CDR3 spans 16 amino acids. This chain's CDR3 is CASSQFIRGHYTEAFF. The CDR3 DNA reads TGTGCCAGCAGCCAATTTATCAGGGGCCACTACACTGAAGCTTTCTTT. Full variable domain (remainder filled in from reference TRBV14 and TRBJ1-1): EAGVTQFPSHSVIEKGQTVTLRCDPISGHDNLYWYRRVMGKEIKFLLHFVKESKQDESGMPNNRFLAERTGGTYSTLKVQPAELEDSGVYFCASSQFIRGHYTEAFFGQGTRLTVV.

The chain is built from TRBV11-1 and TRBJ2-4; D might be TRBD2 (5 bases). CDR1 is SGHAT and CDR2 is FQDESV in the germline V gene (reference sequence). V was cut by 4 bases and J by 4 bases, with 5 bases left in between. The CDR3 consists of 12 residues. The CDR3 region has the DNA TGTGCCAGCAGCTCGGGAAAAAACATTCAGTACTTC. Encoded protein: CASSSGKNIQYF.

The chain is built from TRBV7-2 and TRBJ2-2, with D possibly TRBD2 on 6 matching bases. V was clipped by 4 bases and J by 7 bases, with 10 bases between them. The CDR3 has 13 amino acids. Germline values: CDR1 SGHTA, CDR2 FQGNSA. CDR3 loop: CASSYQGGGELFF. The CDR3 DNA sequence: TGTGCCAGCAGCTACCAGGGAGGCGGGGAGCTGTTTTTT.

This clonotype was counted ten times or more. The chain has TRBV7-9 and TRBJ1-6; D not certain. The germline V and J ends were trimmed by 5 bases and 7 bases, with 15 bases remaining between them. The CDR3 is made up of 15 amino acids. Germline CDR1 reads SEHNR; CDR2 reads FQNEAQ (reference sequence). The CDR3 DNA is TGTGCCAGCAGCGTAGGACTTTCGGGGAATTCACCCCTCCACTTT. It yields the protein CASSVGLSGNSPLHF.

This clonotype has at least ten counts. This chain links TRBV5-1 with TRBJ2-7, with TRBD2 as a possible D gene (5 bases). V lost 0 bases and J lost 6, with 7 bases in between. The CDR3 extends over 12 amino acids. Per the germline V gene, CDR1 is SGHRS and CDR2 is YFSETQ. CDR3 residues: CASSLEGSEQYF. CDR3 coding DNA: TGCGCCAGCAGCTTGGAAGGGAGCGAGCAGTACTTC.

This clonotype has ten or more counts. The V call is TRBV20-1, the J call TRBJ1-2; D call uncertain. CDR1 is DFQATT, CDR2 SNEGSKA, per germline (reference sequence). The CDR3 sequence is 10 residues long. The germline V and J ends were trimmed by 5 bases and 8 bases, with 9 bases remaining between them. Here the CDR3 reads CSASPGGYTF. The CDR3 nucleotides are TGCAGTGCTTCCCCTGGCGGCTACACCTTC.